This record covers a single TCR beta chain. The sample belongs to a study of blood T cell repertoires in COVID-19. For the study at large: Sites in the United States, Italy and Spain provided acute and convalescent COVID-19 samples.

Participants were aged roughly 18 to 90 years, lived in 24 US areas, and enrolled virtually. CDR3 length equals 16 residues. The germline V gene encodes CDR1 SNHLY and CDR2 FYNNEI. V lost 4 bases and J 5 bases, leaving 18 bases between the germline ends. Some clones are missing from TCRdb's copy, which holds only in-frame ones; the method was immunoSEQ multiplex PCR. Of about 320,000 clones listed, roughly 90% were seen once; the top ten hold 3% to 5%. This TCR was recovered from a woman aged 30 to 39 who had been exposed to COVID-19. The chain carries TRBV2 and TRBJ1-3; the D gene is possibly TRBD1 (5 bases). Sequencing input: PBMCs or T cells enriched from blood (not recorded which). This CDR3 is CASSAGPGTGRNTIYF. The CDR3 DNA reads TGTGCCAGCAGTGCCGGACCCGGGACTGGGCGAAACACCATATATTTT.